The following is a T cell receptor (beta chain) sequence with its context. This CDR3 has 14 residues. CDR1 and CDR2 (germline): LNHDA, SQIVND (reference sequence). Trimming removed 2 bases at V and 3 bases at J, with 10 bases between. In the authors' workflow: Scientists estimated how many nucleated cells there were by amplifying reference gene primers. Clones were read by immunoSEQ multiplex PCR, and TCRdb kept only the in-frame ones, dropping some. V and J calls and clone size follow that table, whereas D and trimming were derived from the DNA. The data contain roughly 230,000 clones, under 90% of them singletons. This sample is part of a study of blood T cell repertoires in COVID-19.

This receptor was obtained from a woman aged 25 to 45 with acute COVID-19. This chain joins TRBV19 and TRBJ1-1; maybe TRBD1 (5 bases). The sample consisted of PBMCs or T cells enriched from blood (not recorded which). The CDR3 loop reads CASSIYGGDTEAFF. For the CDR3, the DNA is TGTGCCAGTAGTATATACGGGGGGGACACTGAAGCTTTCTTT.